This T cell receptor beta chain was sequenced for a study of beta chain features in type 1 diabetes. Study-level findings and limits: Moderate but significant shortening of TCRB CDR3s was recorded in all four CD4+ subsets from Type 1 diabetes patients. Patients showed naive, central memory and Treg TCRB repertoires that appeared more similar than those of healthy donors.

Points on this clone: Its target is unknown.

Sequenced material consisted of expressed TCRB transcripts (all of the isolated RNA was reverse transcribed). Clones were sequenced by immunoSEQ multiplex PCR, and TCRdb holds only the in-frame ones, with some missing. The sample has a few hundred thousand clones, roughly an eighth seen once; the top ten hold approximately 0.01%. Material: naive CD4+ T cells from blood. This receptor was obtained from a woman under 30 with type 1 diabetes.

The DNA for the CDR3 is TGTGCCAGTAGCAACGACAGGGCCGGTGGCTACACCTTC. Amino acid sequence: CASSNDRAGGYTF. The rearrangement links TRBV19 to TRBJ1-2; 7 bases agree with TRBD1. In germline, CDR1 is LNHDA, CDR2 SQIVND (reference sequence). The ends lost 6 bases at V and 7 bases at J; junction bases unmatched: 8. CDR3 length: 13 amino acids.